The sequence of this T cell receptor beta chain was determined in a study of T cell responses to AZD1222 COVID-19 vaccine. On this clone: The identical CDR3 is also encoded by other nucleotide sequences in the sample.

Germline V CDR1 and CDR2: MDHEN, SYDVKM. V was pared by 6 bases and J by 0 bases, with 9 bases between. The CDR3 totals 14 residues. Libraries were prepared by immunoSEQ multiplex PCR; TCRdb keeps only in-frame clonotypes and omits some of them. The sample consists of 100,000 to 110,000 clones, 85% to 95% of them appearing once. The chain links TRBV28 to TRBJ1-3, with a possible D match to TRBD1 (5 bases). The origin of this receptor is an adult in good health. This sample comprised peripheral blood, obtained on day 0 of AZD1222 vaccination. CDR3 sequence reads: CASRTASSGNTIYF. CDR3 DNA sequence: TGTGCCAGCAGGACAGCCAGCTCTGGAAACACCATATATTTT.